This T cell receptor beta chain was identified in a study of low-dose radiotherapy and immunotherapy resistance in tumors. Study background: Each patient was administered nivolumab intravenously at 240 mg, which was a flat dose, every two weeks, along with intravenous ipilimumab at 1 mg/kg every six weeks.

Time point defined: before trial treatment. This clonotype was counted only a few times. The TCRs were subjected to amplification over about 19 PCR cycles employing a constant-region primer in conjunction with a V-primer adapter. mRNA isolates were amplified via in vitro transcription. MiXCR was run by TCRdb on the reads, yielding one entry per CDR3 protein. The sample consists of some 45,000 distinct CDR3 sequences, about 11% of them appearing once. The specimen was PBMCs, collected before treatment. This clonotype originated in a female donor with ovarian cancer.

The CDR3 DNA reads TGCGCCAGCAGCTTTGAGGGTCGGGGCACAGATACGCAGTATTTT. It translates to CASSFEGRGTDTQYF. V gene TRBV5-1 combines with J gene TRBJ2-3, with D tentatively TRBD2 (5 bases). V lost 2 bases, J lost 1 base, and 11 bases lay in between. This CDR3 has 15 residues. Germline CDR1 reads SGHRS; CDR2 reads YFSETQ.